The TCR beta chain described here comes from a study of cytomegalovirus exposure and HLA in healthy donors. The PCR had 60 Vbeta and 13 Jbeta primers. Authors' methods: Later work found roughly 80 million unique TCR beta chains, with 10 million to 14 million shared. Libraries were prepared by immunoSEQ multiplex PCR; TCRdb keeps only in-frame clonotypes and omits some of them. The V and J calls and clone size come from that table; D and trimming were worked out from the DNA. The data contain over 150,000 clones, 80% to 85% of them singletons. This CDR3 spans 16 amino acids. Per germline, CDR1 LNHDA and CDR2 SQIVND (reference sequence). V shed 2 bases and J 0 bases; nucleotides not matched to a gene: 2.

This receptor was identified in a man aged 50 or older in good health and CMV-seronegative. The sequencing input was PBMCs. V usage is TRBV19 and J usage is TRBJ2-3; 10 bases agree with TRBD2. The CDR3 here is CASSILAGGSTDTQYF. In DNA, the CDR3 is TGTGCCAGTAGTATATTAGCGGGGGGCAGCACAGATACGCAGTATTTT. Full variable domain (outside the CDR3, taken from reference TRBV19 and TRBJ2-3): DGGITQSPKYLFRKEGQNVTLSCEQNLNHDAMYWYRQDPGQGLRLIYYSQIVNDFQKGDIAEGYSVSREKKESFPLTVTSAQKNPTAFYLCASSILAGGSTDTQYFGPGTRLTVL.